This passage covers 19 T cell receptor beta chains from one sample sequenced in a study of T cell repertoires in cytomegalovirus infection. TCRdb redid the calling of the reads with MiXCR, one entry per CDR3 protein. The sample contains about 250,000 distinct CDR3 sequences, about 18% of which appear only once. The sample taken for sequencing was CD8+ T cells from PBMCs. All receptors come from a human donor in good health (CMV status not recorded). Some clones in this sample may be carry-over from other donors' samples.

This clonotype was found many times. CDR3 loop: CASSSNRGRNEQFF. CDR3 nucleotide sequence: TGTGCCAGCAGCTCCAACAGGGGACGGAATGAGCAGTTCTTC. This chain joins TRBV7-2 and TRBJ2-1; 7 bases fit TRBD1. The V gene's germline CDR1 is SGHTA and CDR2 FQGNSA. This CDR3 contains 14 residues. Trimming at V came to 4 bases and at J to 7 bases, leaving 7 bases not matched to a gene.

This clonotype has more than one count but fewer than ten. This chain connects TRBV12-3 or TRBV12-4 to TRBJ1-5; the match to TRBD1 covers 8 bases. Trimming removed 5 bases from V and 5 bases from J; junction bases left unmatched: 5. CDR3 length: 14 amino acids. This chain's CDR3 is CASSETGGHQPQHF. Here the CDR3 DNA reads TGTGCCAGCAGTGAAACAGGGGGACATCAGCCCCAGCATTTT.

The J gene is TRBJ2-5, the V gene TRBV20-1, with 7 bases identical to TRBD2. The length of the CDR3 is 14 residues. CDR1 DFQATT and CDR2 SNEGSKA come from the germline V gene (reference sequence). V dropped 3 bases and J dropped 4; count of bases not matched to a gene: 8. CDR3 coding DNA: TGCAGTGCTAGCCAGGGAGGGTCGGTAGAGACCCAGTACTTC. It specifies CSASQGGSVETQYF.

At least ten counts were recorded for this clonotype. The J gene is TRBJ2-7, the V gene TRBV7-9, with TRBD1 matching 10 bases. The trim removed 4 bases at V and 2 bases at J, leaving 5 bases unmatched. This CDR3 contains 15 residues. Germline loops: CDR1 SEHNR, CDR2 FQNEAQ (reference sequence). The CDR3 region is CASSSGDRGPYEQYF. The CDR3 DNA follows: TGTGCCAGCAGCTCGGGGGACAGGGGCCCCTACGAGCAGTACTTC.

The chain joins TRBV5-1 to TRBJ2-1; 8 nucleotides align to TRBD2. V lost 6 bases to trimming and J lost 8 bases; unmatched junction nucleotides: 10. The CDR3 totals 14 residues. Germline V CDR1 and CDR2: SGHRS, YFSETQ. For the CDR3, the DNA is TGCGCCAGCAAGAGCGGGGGCCGGGGGGATGAGCAGTTCTTC. Protein sequence: CASKSGGRGDEQFF. The full variable domain, its missing parts supplied by reference TRBV5-1 and TRBJ2-1, is KAGVTQTPRYLIKTRGQQVTLSCSPISGHRSVSWYQQTPGQGLQFLFEYFSETQRNKGNFPGRFSGRQFSNSRSEMNVSTLELGDSALYLCASKSGGRGDEQFFGPGTRLTVL.

The rearrangement uses TRBV28 and TRBJ1-5, with 7 bases aligning to TRBD1. The CDR3 spans 16 residues. The V gene's germline CDR1 is MDHEN and CDR2 SYDVKM. V was clipped by 2 bases and J by 3 bases; unmatched bases: 7. CDR3 amino acids: CASSLNGRGLNQPQHF. For the CDR3, the DNA is TGTGCCAGCAGTTTAAACGGGAGGGGGCTCAATCAGCCCCAGCATTTT.

V and J are TRBV29-1 and TRBJ2-1, with D perhaps TRBD1 (8 bases). The CDR3 has 14 amino acids. Trimming took off 7 bases at V and 4 bases at J, with 17 bases between the two ends. Germline values: CDR1 SQVTM, CDR2 ANQGSEA. This chain's CDR3 is CSGEGQVGYNEQFF. Written as DNA, the CDR3 is TGCAGCGGGGAGGGACAGGTCGGGTACAATGAGCAGTTCTTC.

This clonotype showed up just a few times. The V call is TRBV29-1, the J call TRBJ1-1, with D possibly being TRBD1 (6 bases). Trimming removed 7 bases from V and 4 bases from J, with 10 bases in between. CDR1 and CDR2 (germline): SQVTM, ANQGSEA. This CDR3 has 11 residues. The CDR3 DNA reads TGCAGCGGGGGAGGGGGCACTGAAGCTTTCTTT. This translates into CSGGGGTEAFF.

In regard to this clonotype: The DNA is left out, because the CDR3 cannot be placed on it with certainty; the CDR3 is given as TCRdb lists it. The chain uses TRBV25-1 and TRBJ1-2; the table's TRBD1 call for D was not verified on the DNA. In germline, CDR1 is MGHDK, CDR2 SYGVNS. The CDR3 numbers 12 amino acids, ends counted. The chain's CDR3 is CASSEYFGPGTF.

The chain joins TRBV6-2 or TRBV6-3 to TRBJ2-2, with no clear D. Germline loops: CDR1 MNHEY, CDR2 SVGEGT. Trimming pared 6 bases from V and 6 bases from J, leaving 11 bases between. The CDR3 loop spans 13 amino acids. The CDR3 here is CASRPTFSGELFF. CDR3 DNA sequence: TGTGCCAGCAGACCGACGTTTTCCGGGGAGCTGTTTTTT.

This clonotype was detected ten times or more. The chain links TRBV25-1 to TRBJ2-3; D might be TRBD1 (5 bases). The germline V and J ends were trimmed by 4 bases and 0 bases, with 17 bases remaining between them. Germline CDR1 reads MGHDK; CDR2 reads SYGVNS. The CDR3 spans 17 residues. In nucleotides, the CDR3 is TGTGCCAGCAGTGTCGACAGTCGTCTCACTAGCACAGATACGCAGTATTTT. Translated, it gives CASSVDSRLTSTDTQYF.

This clonotype appeared many times. This chain links TRBV7-9 with TRBJ2-2; 9 bases are shared with TRBD1. Germline assignment: CDR1 SEHNR and CDR2 FQNEAQ (reference sequence). The CDR3 loop spans 15 amino acids. After removal of 5 bases from V and 5 bases from J, the junction contained 6 bases not matched to a gene. CDR3 nucleotides: TGTGCCAGCAGCCCGACAGGGGGAGTAACCGGGGAGCTGTTTTTT. Amino acid sequence: CASSPTGGVTGELFF. Full variable domain (outside the CDR3, taken from reference TRBV7-9 and TRBJ2-2): DTGVSQNPRHKITKRGQNVTFRCDPISEHNRLYWYRQTLGQGPEFLTYFQNEAQLEKSRLLSDRFSAERPKGSFSTLEIQRTEQGDSAMYLCASSPTGGVTGELFFGEGSRLTVL.

The rearrangement links TRBV5-1 to TRBJ1-1, with TRBD1 as a possible D gene (5 bases). The CDR3 covers 15 residues. CDR1 is SGHRS and CDR2 is YFSETQ in the germline V gene. The germline V and J ends were trimmed by 2 bases and 4 bases, with 15 bases remaining between them. CDR3 sequence: CASSFRGISGTEAFF. For the CDR3, the DNA is TGCGCCAGCAGCTTTCGGGGGATCTCCGGCACTGAAGCTTTCTTT.

This clonotype was counted at least ten times. V is TRBV7-6 and J is TRBJ1-6; TRBD1 aligns across 9 bases. Trimming cost V 5 bases and J 7 bases; bases outside gene matches: 6. The V gene's germline CDR1 is SGHVS and CDR2 FNYEAQ. The CDR3 extends over 15 amino acids. CDR3 in amino acids: CASSPGTGQNSPLHF. Written as DNA, the CDR3 is TGTGCCAGCAGCCCAGGGACAGGGCAAAATTCACCCCTCCACTTT.

This clonotype was seen at least ten times. The chain joins TRBV7-9 to TRBJ2-5; no reliable D call. V lost 5 bases to trimming and J lost 3 bases, with 19 bases between them. Germline V gene sequence: CDR1 SEHNR, CDR2 FQNEAQ (reference sequence). The CDR3 totals 16 residues. The CDR3, as DNA: TGTGCCAGCAGCAGTATTTACACTCGGACGGAAGAGACCCAGTACTTC. Protein: CASSSIYTRTEETQYF.

The chain links TRBV29-1 to TRBJ2-1; TRBD1 is a possible D gene (6 bases). The germline CDR1 and CDR2 sequences are SQVTM and ANQGSEA. This CDR3 is 16 amino acids long. Trimming removed 0 bases from V and 3 bases from J, with 15 bases in between. The CDR3 is CSVEDPDRDIYNEQFF. The CDR3, as DNA: TGCAGCGTTGAAGACCCGGACAGAGACATCTACAATGAGCAGTTCTTC.

This clonotype was counted many times. The V gene is TRBV27, the J gene TRBJ2-7, with TRBD2 matching 7 bases. The CDR3 covers 16 residues. V lost 3 bases, J lost 7 bases, and 15 bases stayed unmatched. Germline V gene lookup returns CDR1 MNHEY and CDR2 SMNVEV (reference sequence). The CDR3 protein is CASSFIAGDKLGEQYF. In DNA, the CDR3 is TGTGCCAGCAGTTTCATCGCGGGAGATAAGTTAGGAGAGCAGTACTTC.

V usage is TRBV6-2 or TRBV6-3 and J usage is TRBJ2-7; D unresolved. The CDR3 loop spans 14 amino acids. Germline CDR1 reads MNHEY; CDR2 reads SVGEGT. V was clipped by 0 bases and J by 2 bases, with 8 bases between them. CDR3 in amino acids: CASSYSTPTYEQYF. In DNA, the CDR3 is TGTGCCAGCAGTTACTCGACACCCACCTACGAGCAGTACTTC.

In regard to this clonotype: This could be a read error, since a much larger clone is one nucleotide away. The V and J genes are TRBV7-6 and TRBJ2-7; D unresolved. Trimming took off 1 base at V and 2 bases at J, with 12 bases between the two ends. Looked up from germline, CDR1 is SGHVS and CDR2 is FNYEAQ. CDR3 size: 15 residues. This CDR3 is CASSLESASPYEQYF. The CDR3 nucleotides are TGTGCCAGCAGCTTAGAAAGTGCTTCCCCCTACGAGCAGTACTTC. Full variable domain (missing parts from reference TRBV7-6 and TRBJ2-7): GAGVSQSPRYKVTKRGQDVALRCDPISGHVSLYWYRQALGQGPEFLTYFNYEAQQDKSGLPNDRFSAERPEGSISTLTIQRTEQRDSAMYRCASSLESASPYEQYFGPGTRLTVT.